This T cell receptor (beta chain) came from a study of T-cell reconstitution after alpha-beta-depleted transplantation in children. Germline assignment: CDR1 SGHRS and CDR2 YFSETQ. The CDR3 totals 18 residues. The V end lost 4 bases, the J end lost 2 bases, and 19 bases lay between the germline ends. The study, taken as a whole, reports: When one year had passed after transplant, most T-cell counts and diversity came from newly produced T cells.

Unique molecular identifiers were incorporated into the prepared TCRbeta library. One entry per CDR3 protein results from TCRdb running MiXCR on the PCR reads. There are about 980,000 distinct CDR3 sequences in the sample; about 31% occur only once, and 25% to 35% lies in the top ten. Note on this clonotype: The antigen is unknown.

This clonotype originated in a boy younger than two who had a stem cell transplant for SCID, so the T cells may come from the graft donor. The chain recombines TRBV5-1 with TRBJ1-6; D is possibly TRBD1 (6 bases). Specimen: PBMCs, mostly from graft donor cells, collected 360 days after TCRalphabeta/CD19-depleted stem cell transplant. CDR3 amino acids: CASSPGARTVTYNSPLHF. The DNA for the CDR3 is TGCGCCAGCAGCCCGGGGGCCCGCACGGTGACCTATAATTCACCCCTCCACTTT.